The rows below give T cell receptor beta chains drawn from one sample of a study of CD8 T cells in Susac syndrome. MiXCR, run by TCRdb on the immunoSEQ multiplex PCR reads, gives a single entry per CDR3 protein. The table lists some 220,000 distinct CDR3 sequences, around 95% of them singletons. Sequences were obtained from CD4+ T cells from PBMCs. The source is a human donor with multiple sclerosis. Each CDR3 is given with its conserved first and last residue. Fields, in order: J gene, V gene, clone size, D gene, CDR3 DNA, CDR3 protein. A D gene is named only where the DNA matches it firmly. Expanded clones are given a class, and other clones once, few, many or no size at all.

j_call: TRBJ2-4
v_call: TRBV20-1
clone_size: NA
d_call: NA
cdr3_nt: TGCAGTGCTAAGACCCTGGACATTCAGTACTTC
cdr3_aa: CSAKTLDIQYF

j_call: TRBJ1-1
v_call: TRBV29-1
clone_size: NA
d_call: TRBD1
cdr3_nt: TGCAGCGGCCGCGGACAGGGGGCCGGAGCTTTCTTT
cdr3_aa: CSGRGQGAGAFF

j_call: TRBJ2-1
v_call: TRBV5-1
clone_size: NA
d_call: NA
cdr3_nt: TGCGCCAGCAGCTTCAGGGTTGCTAGCTCCTACAATGAGCAGTTCTTC
cdr3_aa: CASSFRVASSYNEQFF

j_call: TRBJ1-2
v_call: TRBV12-3/TRBV12-4
clone_size: NA
d_call: NA
cdr3_nt: TGTGCCAGCAACCCTTCAGGGAGAGGTGCTGGCTACACCTTC
cdr3_aa: CASNPSGRGAGYTF

j_call: TRBJ1-1
v_call: TRBV5-1
clone_size: NA
d_call: NA
cdr3_nt: TGCGCCAGCAGCCCGACACCAGGGACCCCTGAAGCTTTCTTT
cdr3_aa: CASSPTPGTPEAFF

j_call: TRBJ2-6
v_call: TRBV9
clone_size: NA
d_call: NA
cdr3_nt: TGTGCCAGCAGCGTAGCGGGACCTGGGGCCAACGTCCTGACTTTC
cdr3_aa: CASSVAGPGANVLTF

j_call: TRBJ2-1
v_call: TRBV12-3/TRBV12-4
clone_size: NA
d_call: NA
cdr3_nt: TGTGCCAGCAGCTGGACAATTGGGGATGAGCAGTTCTTC
cdr3_aa: CASSWTIGDEQFF

j_call: TRBJ2-5
v_call: TRBV12-3/TRBV12-4
clone_size: NA
d_call: NA
cdr3_nt: TGTGCCAGCAGACGGACAGCCCGTGAGACCCAGTACTTC
cdr3_aa: CASRRTARETQYF

j_call: TRBJ2-1
v_call: TRBV6-5
clone_size: NA
d_call: TRBD1
cdr3_nt: TGTGCCAGCAGTAAAGGGACAGGGGTCAATGAGCAGTTCTTC
cdr3_aa: CASSKGTGVNEQFF

j_call: TRBJ2-5
v_call: TRBV27
clone_size: NA
d_call: TRBD1
cdr3_nt: TGTGCCAGCAGTAACCGGGACAGGGGGCGCCCCGTGGAGACCCAGTACTTC
cdr3_aa: CASSNRDRGRPVETQYF

j_call: TRBJ2-7
v_call: TRBV30
clone_size: NA
d_call: TRBD2
cdr3_nt: TGTGCACTAGCGGGAATTTACGAGCAGTACTTC
cdr3_aa: CALAGIYEQYF

j_call: TRBJ1-5
v_call: TRBV4-1
clone_size: NA
d_call: NA
cdr3_nt: TGCGCCAGCAGCTTACAGGGAACTAGCAATCAGCCCCAGCATTTT
cdr3_aa: CASSLQGTSNQPQHF

j_call: TRBJ2-5
v_call: TRBV30
clone_size: NA
d_call: NA
cdr3_nt: TGTGCCTGGAGTTCGGGTCCGAATAAGTACTTC
cdr3_aa: CAWSSGPNKYF

j_call: TRBJ2-2
v_call: TRBV20-1
clone_size: once
d_call: TRBD2
cdr3_nt: TGCAGTGCTAGAGAAGCGGGGAGTACCGGGGAGCTGTTTTTT
cdr3_aa: CSAREAGSTGELFF

j_call: TRBJ1-4
v_call: TRBV6-5
clone_size: NA
d_call: TRBD1
cdr3_nt: TGTGCCAGCAGTTGGGACAGGGGGAATGAAAAACTGTTTTTT
cdr3_aa: CASSWDRGNEKLFF

j_call: TRBJ1-4
v_call: TRBV7-9
clone_size: NA
d_call: NA
cdr3_nt: TGTGCCAGCCAGGACTTAACTAATGAAAAACTGTTTTTT
cdr3_aa: CASQDLTNEKLFF

j_call: TRBJ2-1
v_call: TRBV24-1
clone_size: once
d_call: NA
cdr3_nt: TGTGCCACCAGTGATCGGGGCAATGAGCAGTTCTTC
cdr3_aa: CATSDRGNEQFF

j_call: TRBJ2-3
v_call: TRBV24-1
clone_size: NA
d_call: NA
cdr3_nt: TGTGCCACCAGCTCCACTGGGGACCACACAGATACGCAGTATTTT
cdr3_aa: CATSSTGDHTDTQYF

j_call: TRBJ2-1
v_call: TRBV27
clone_size: few
d_call: TRBD2
cdr3_nt: TGTGCCAGCAGTTTAGCGGGAGGCACCTACAATGAGCAGTTCTTC
cdr3_aa: CASSLAGGTYNEQFF

j_call: TRBJ2-3
v_call: TRBV9
clone_size: NA
d_call: TRBD2
cdr3_nt: TGTGCCAGCAGCCTGGGGACTAGCAGGCAGTATTTT
cdr3_aa: CASSLGTSRQYF

j_call: TRBJ1-1
v_call: TRBV23-1
clone_size: NA
d_call: NA
cdr3_nt: TGCGCCAGCAGTTTGAACAGGGAAGCTTTCTTT
cdr3_aa: CASSLNREAFF

j_call: TRBJ1-5
v_call: TRBV20-1
clone_size: NA
d_call: NA
cdr3_nt: TGCAGTGCAACGGGGTTGGGGCAGCCCCAGCATTTT
cdr3_aa: CSATGLGQPQHF

j_call: TRBJ1-1
v_call: TRBV28
clone_size: NA
d_call: NA
cdr3_nt: TGTGCCAGCAGCCCTGTAGGGGTTCCTAACACTGAAGCTTTCTTT
cdr3_aa: CASSPVGVPNTEAFF

j_call: TRBJ2-5
v_call: TRBV3-1
clone_size: NA
d_call: NA
cdr3_nt: TGTGCCAGCAGCCAAGATGAGGAGACCCAGTACTTC
cdr3_aa: CASSQDEETQYF

j_call: TRBJ2-7
v_call: TRBV20-1
clone_size: NA
d_call: TRBD2
cdr3_nt: TGCAGTGCTAGAGCTGTAAGCGGGGGGTCCCTCGAGCAGTACTTC
cdr3_aa: CSARAVSGGSLEQYF

j_call: TRBJ1-2
v_call: TRBV11-2
clone_size: NA
d_call: NA
cdr3_nt: TGTGCCAGCAGCTTCCCCCGGGGCGATGGCTACACCTTC
cdr3_aa: CASSFPRGDGYTF

j_call: TRBJ1-6
v_call: TRBV15
clone_size: NA
d_call: NA
cdr3_nt: TGTGCCACCAGCAGGACCGCCATTGTACAGTCTTCACCCCTCCACTTT
cdr3_aa: CATSRTAIVQSSPLHF

j_call: TRBJ2-6
v_call: TRBV10-3
clone_size: NA
d_call: NA
cdr3_nt: TGTGCCATCAGTGAGTCAGTTTCTGGGGCCAACGTCCTGACTTTC
cdr3_aa: CAISESVSGANVLTF

j_call: TRBJ2-5
v_call: TRBV11-2
clone_size: NA
d_call: NA
cdr3_nt: TGTGCCAGCAGCTTAGCGGCAAGCTTCCCAGAGACCCAGTACTTC
cdr3_aa: CASSLAASFPETQYF

j_call: TRBJ2-1
v_call: TRBV6-2/TRBV6-3
clone_size: NA
d_call: NA
cdr3_nt: TGTGCCAGCAGTCCCCGGGGAAGCGGAGTTTACAATGAGCAGTTCTTC
cdr3_aa: CASSPRGSGVYNEQFF

j_call: TRBJ2-3
v_call: TRBV9
clone_size: once
d_call: TRBD2
cdr3_nt: TGTGCCAGCGGAAAGAGCGGGGACACAGATACGCAGTATTTT
cdr3_aa: CASGKSGDTDTQYF

j_call: TRBJ2-1
v_call: TRBV29-1
clone_size: NA
d_call: TRBD2
cdr3_nt: TGCAGCGTTTTCAGGGGACTAGCGGGTAGCAATGAGCAGTTCTTC
cdr3_aa: CSVFRGLAGSNEQFF

j_call: TRBJ2-1
v_call: TRBV20-1
clone_size: NA
d_call: NA
cdr3_nt: TGCAGTGCTAGACGACTCGAATGGAATGAGCAGTTCTTC
cdr3_aa: CSARRLEWNEQFF

j_call: TRBJ2-2
v_call: TRBV7-7
clone_size: NA
d_call: NA
cdr3_nt: TGTGCTAGCAGCCCCAGGGACACCGGGGAGCTGTTTTTT
cdr3_aa: CASSPRDTGELFF

j_call: TRBJ2-3
v_call: TRBV6-1
clone_size: NA
d_call: NA
cdr3_nt: TGTGCCAGCAGCCCAGGTCTGGCGACGCAGTATTTT
cdr3_aa: CASSPGLATQYF

j_call: TRBJ1-2
v_call: TRBV12-3/TRBV12-4
clone_size: NA
d_call: NA
cdr3_nt: TGTGCCAGCAGTCAAGACCACTATGGCTACACCTTC
cdr3_aa: CASSQDHYGYTF

j_call: TRBJ1-2
v_call: TRBV3-1
clone_size: once
d_call: NA
cdr3_nt: TGTGCCAGCAGCCCCAGCAGGGTGGTAAACTATGGCTACACCTTC
cdr3_aa: CASSPSRVVNYGYTF

j_call: TRBJ2-7
v_call: TRBV5-1
clone_size: NA
d_call: NA
cdr3_nt: TGCGCACGTGTTGATGAGGCGGACTCCTACGAGCAGTACTTC
cdr3_aa: CARVDEADSYEQYF

j_call: TRBJ2-7
v_call: TRBV30
clone_size: NA
d_call: TRBD1
cdr3_nt: TGTGCCTGGAGCCCTGACAGGGGATTCCACGAGCAGTACTTC
cdr3_aa: CAWSPDRGFHEQYF

j_call: TRBJ2-7
v_call: TRBV19
clone_size: NA
d_call: NA
cdr3_nt: TGTGCCAGTAGTATCGAGGACACCACCTACGAGCAGTACTTC
cdr3_aa: CASSIEDTTYEQYF

j_call: TRBJ1-2
v_call: TRBV7-2
clone_size: NA
d_call: NA
cdr3_nt: TGTGCCAGCAGCTTTAACTGGGGTGGCTACACCTTC
cdr3_aa: CASSFNWGGYTF

j_call: TRBJ2-3
v_call: TRBV30
clone_size: NA
d_call: TRBD2
cdr3_nt: TGTGCCTGGATGGGTAGGGTAGCGGGAGGGCCGAGGGGGACAGATACGCAGTATTTT
cdr3_aa: CAWMGRVAGGPRGTDTQYF

j_call: TRBJ2-7
v_call: TRBV12-5
clone_size: NA
d_call: NA
cdr3_nt: TGTGCTAGTGGTTTGGACAGGAGACACGAGCAGTACTTC
cdr3_aa: CASGLDRRHEQYF

j_call: TRBJ2-3
v_call: TRBV15
clone_size: NA
d_call: TRBD2
cdr3_nt: TGTGCCACCAGCAGAGAAGGCGGGGGGGCCGGAGATACGCAGTATTTT
cdr3_aa: CATSREGGGAGDTQYF

j_call: TRBJ2-3
v_call: TRBV29-1
clone_size: NA
d_call: TRBD1
cdr3_nt: TGCAGCTCCCGACAGGGGGCAGATACGCAGTATTTT
cdr3_aa: CSSRQGADTQYF

j_call: TRBJ1-2
v_call: TRBV7-2
clone_size: once
d_call: NA
cdr3_nt: TGTGCCAGCAGCCGGAGGGAAGGGAATGGCTACACCTTC
cdr3_aa: CASSRREGNGYTF

j_call: TRBJ1-1
v_call: TRBV12-3/TRBV12-4
clone_size: NA
d_call: NA
cdr3_nt: TGTGCCAGCAGTCGGGGGACCGAGAACACTGAAGCTTTCTTT
cdr3_aa: CASSRGTENTEAFF

j_call: TRBJ2-5
v_call: TRBV24-1
clone_size: NA
d_call: TRBD1
cdr3_nt: TGTGCCACCAGTGATATGACAGGGGGGGAAGAGACCCAGTACTTC
cdr3_aa: CATSDMTGGEETQYF

j_call: TRBJ2-1
v_call: TRBV29-1
clone_size: once
d_call: TRBD1
cdr3_nt: TGCAGCGTTACAGGTCCCCCACGGGACAGGGGAAATGAGCAGTTCTTC
cdr3_aa: CSVTGPPRDRGNEQFF

j_call: TRBJ2-3
v_call: TRBV24-1
clone_size: once
d_call: NA
cdr3_nt: TGTGCCACCAGTGCCACCACCGGGGGCGGCGATACGCAGTATTTT
cdr3_aa: CATSATTGGGDTQYF

j_call: TRBJ2-1
v_call: TRBV6-5
clone_size: once
d_call: NA
cdr3_nt: TGTGCCAGCAGTTACTCGTCGTTTAGGGATGAGCAGTTCTTC
cdr3_aa: CASSYSSFRDEQFF

j_call: TRBJ2-1
v_call: TRBV13
clone_size: NA
d_call: NA
cdr3_nt: TGTGCCAGCAGCTTAGTGGCAGGGTGGTCCTACAATGAGCAGTTCTTC
cdr3_aa: CASSLVAGWSYNEQFF

j_call: TRBJ1-2
v_call: TRBV29-1
clone_size: NA
d_call: NA
cdr3_nt: TGCAGCGTTGATAGGACGAGAGGGGGAGGAGTGGATGGCTACACCTTC
cdr3_aa: CSVDRTRGGGVDGYTF

j_call: TRBJ2-7
v_call: TRBV12-3/TRBV12-4
clone_size: NA
d_call: NA
cdr3_nt: TGTGCCAGCAGCCTAGGGGGGGCCAACGAGCAGTACTTC
cdr3_aa: CASSLGGANEQYF

j_call: TRBJ2-1
v_call: TRBV6-5
clone_size: NA
d_call: NA
cdr3_nt: TGTGCCAGCGGGGACCTTTTGAGGAATGAGCAGTTCTTC
cdr3_aa: CASGDLLRNEQFF

j_call: TRBJ2-2
v_call: TRBV29-1
clone_size: NA
d_call: TRBD1
cdr3_nt: TGCAGCGTTCAGGGGGTCGGTACCGGGGAGCTGTTTTTT
cdr3_aa: CSVQGVGTGELFF

j_call: TRBJ1-1
v_call: TRBV4-1
clone_size: NA
d_call: NA
cdr3_nt: TGCGCCAGCAGCCAAGGTCCCTCCAGGGTGAACACTGAAGCTTTCTTT
cdr3_aa: CASSQGPSRVNTEAFF

j_call: TRBJ2-5
v_call: TRBV5-1
clone_size: NA
d_call: NA
cdr3_nt: TGCGCCAGCAGCTTGGGGGACGCGAGGAGGGAGACCCAGTACTTC
cdr3_aa: CASSLGDARRETQYF

j_call: TRBJ2-5
v_call: TRBV3-1
clone_size: NA
d_call: TRBD1
cdr3_nt: TGTGCCAGCAGACCCACAGGGGGCGACCAAGAGACCCAGTACTTC
cdr3_aa: CASRPTGGDQETQYF